The table lists the clone carrying this T cell receptor beta chain with many counts. Its matching antigen is unknown. These data are taken from a study of T cells in Graves' hyperthyroidism and ophthalmopathy. The overall study: The initial diagnosis was the point when peripheral blood was collected, ahead of any treatment.

TCR beta CDR3 regions were amplified from RNA. HTBI primers were the set used in a first-round RT-PCR of the TCR CDR3. One entry per CDR3 protein, called by TCRdb with MiXCR from the multiplex PCR reads. The sample has 400,000 to 600,000 distinct CDR3 sequences, under 25% seen once. Regarding the study as a whole: Peripheral blood also featured most of the thyroid clonotypes expanded above 0.001.

The CDR3 has 13 amino acids. Trimming cost V 4 bases and J 10 bases, with 16 bases left between them. The germline V gene encodes CDR1 MNHEY and CDR2 SVGAGI. The sequence derives from a man between 18 and 29 years old with Graves' hyperthyroidism. Material for sequencing was blood. The chain couples TRBV6-5 to TRBJ1-1; D is uncertain. CDR3 sequence reads: CASSFPSGVRAFF. The CDR3 DNA follows: TGTGCCAGCAGTTTCCCCAGCGGTGTGAGAGCTTTCTTT.